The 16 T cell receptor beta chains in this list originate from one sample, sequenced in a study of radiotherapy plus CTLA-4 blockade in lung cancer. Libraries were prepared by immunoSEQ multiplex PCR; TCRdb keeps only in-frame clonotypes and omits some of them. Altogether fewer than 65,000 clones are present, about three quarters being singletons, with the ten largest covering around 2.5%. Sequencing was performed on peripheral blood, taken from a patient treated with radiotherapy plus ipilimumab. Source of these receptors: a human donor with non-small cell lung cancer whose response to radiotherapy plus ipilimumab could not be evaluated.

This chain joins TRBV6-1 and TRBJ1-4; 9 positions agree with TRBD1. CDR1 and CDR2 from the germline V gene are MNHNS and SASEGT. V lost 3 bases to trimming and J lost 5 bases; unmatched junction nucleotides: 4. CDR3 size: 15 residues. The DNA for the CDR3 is TGTGCCAGCAGTGATAGGACAGGGGTGAATGAAAAACTGTTTTTT. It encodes CASSDRTGVNEKLFF.

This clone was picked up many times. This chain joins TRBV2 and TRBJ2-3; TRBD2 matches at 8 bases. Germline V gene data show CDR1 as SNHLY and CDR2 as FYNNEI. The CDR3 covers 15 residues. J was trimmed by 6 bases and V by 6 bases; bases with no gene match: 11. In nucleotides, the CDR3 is TGTGCCAGCAGCGATCGGACTAGCACGGCCGATACGCAGTATTTT. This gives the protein CASSDRTSTADTQYF. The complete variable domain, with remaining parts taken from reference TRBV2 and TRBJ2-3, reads EPEVTQTPSHQVTQMGQEVILRCVPISNHLYFYWYRQILGQKVEFLVSFYNNEISEKSEIFDDQFSVERPDGSNFTLKIRSTKLEDSAMYFCASSDRTSTADTQYFGPGTRLTVL.

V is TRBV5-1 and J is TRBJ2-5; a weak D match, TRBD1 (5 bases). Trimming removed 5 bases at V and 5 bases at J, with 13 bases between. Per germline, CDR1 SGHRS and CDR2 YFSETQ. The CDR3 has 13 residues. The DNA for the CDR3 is TGCGCCAGCAGGGTGGGGCAAGGTGAGACCCAGTACTTC. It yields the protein CASRVGQGETQYF.

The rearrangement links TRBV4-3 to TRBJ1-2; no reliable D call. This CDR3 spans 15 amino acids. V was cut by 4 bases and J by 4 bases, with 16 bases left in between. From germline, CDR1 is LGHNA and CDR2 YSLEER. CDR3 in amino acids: CASSPRYSLSYGYTF. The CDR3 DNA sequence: TGCGCCAGCAGCCCCAGGTACAGTCTATCCTATGGCTACACCTTC.

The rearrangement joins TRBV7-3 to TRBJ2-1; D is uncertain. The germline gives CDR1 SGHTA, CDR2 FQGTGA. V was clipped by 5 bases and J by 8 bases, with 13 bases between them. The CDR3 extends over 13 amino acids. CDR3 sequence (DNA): TGTGCCAGCAGCCGATCGGCTAGAGATGAGCAGTTCTTC. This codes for CASSRSARDEQFF.

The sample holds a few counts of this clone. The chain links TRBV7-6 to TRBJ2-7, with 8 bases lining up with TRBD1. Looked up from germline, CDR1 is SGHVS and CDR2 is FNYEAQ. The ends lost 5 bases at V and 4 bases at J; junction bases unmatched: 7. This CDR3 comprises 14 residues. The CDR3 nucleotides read TGTGCCAGCAGCGAAGACAGGGGAAGGTACGAGCAGTACTTC. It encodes CASSEDRGRYEQYF. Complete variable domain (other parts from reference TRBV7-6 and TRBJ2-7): GAGVSQSPRYKVTKRGQDVALRCDPISGHVSLYWYRQALGQGPEFLTYFNYEAQQDKSGLPNDRFSAERPEGSISTLTIQRTEQRDSAMYRCASSEDRGRYEQYFGPGTRLTVT.

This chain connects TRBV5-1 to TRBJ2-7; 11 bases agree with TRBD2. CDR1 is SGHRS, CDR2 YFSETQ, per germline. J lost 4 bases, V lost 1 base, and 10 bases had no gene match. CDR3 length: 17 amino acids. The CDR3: CASSLIAGGPSGYEQYF. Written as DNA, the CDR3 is TGCGCCAGCAGCTTGATAGCGGGAGGGCCCTCTGGTTACGAGCAGTACTTC. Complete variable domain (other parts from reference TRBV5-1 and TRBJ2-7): KAGVTQTPRYLIKTRGQQVTLSCSPISGHRSVSWYQQTPGQGLQFLFEYFSETQRNKGNFPGRFSGRQFSNSRSEMNVSTLELGDSALYLCASSLIAGGPSGYEQYFGPGTRLTVT.

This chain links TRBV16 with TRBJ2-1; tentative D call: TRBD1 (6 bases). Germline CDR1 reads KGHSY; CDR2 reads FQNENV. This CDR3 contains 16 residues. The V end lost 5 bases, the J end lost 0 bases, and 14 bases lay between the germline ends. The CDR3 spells CASSFQGRSSYNEQFF. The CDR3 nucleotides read TGTGCCAGCAGCTTTCAGGGGAGAAGCTCCTACAATGAGCAGTTCTTC.

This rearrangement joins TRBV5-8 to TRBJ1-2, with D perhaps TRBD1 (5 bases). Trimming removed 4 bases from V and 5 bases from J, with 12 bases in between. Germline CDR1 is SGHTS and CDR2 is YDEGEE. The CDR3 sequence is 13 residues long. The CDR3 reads CASSPGLGYGYTF. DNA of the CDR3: TGTGCCAGCAGCCCAGGGCTAGGGTATGGCTACACCTTC.

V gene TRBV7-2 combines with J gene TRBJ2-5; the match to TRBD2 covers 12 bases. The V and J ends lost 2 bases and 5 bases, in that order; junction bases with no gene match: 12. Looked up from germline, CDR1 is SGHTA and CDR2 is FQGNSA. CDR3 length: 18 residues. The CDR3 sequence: CASSLRGASGGAEETQYF. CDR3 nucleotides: TGTGCCAGCAGCTTAAGGGGAGCTAGCGGGGGGGCCGAGGAGACCCAGTACTTC.

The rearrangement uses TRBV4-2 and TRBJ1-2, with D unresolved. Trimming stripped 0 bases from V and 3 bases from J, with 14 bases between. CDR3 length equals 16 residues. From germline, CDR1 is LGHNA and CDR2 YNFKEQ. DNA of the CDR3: TGTGCCAGCAGCCAAGAGGGAGGGTCTGGCTACTATGGCTACACCTTC. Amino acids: CASSQEGGSGYYGYTF.

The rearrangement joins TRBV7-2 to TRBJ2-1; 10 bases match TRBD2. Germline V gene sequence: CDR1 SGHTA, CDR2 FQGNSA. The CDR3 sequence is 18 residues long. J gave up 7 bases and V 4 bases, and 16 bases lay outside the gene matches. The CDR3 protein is CASSSPRQRGGRFNEQFF. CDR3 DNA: TGTGCCAGCAGCTCCCCCCGCCAGCGGGGGGGCCGTTTTAATGAGCAGTTCTTC.

The CDR3 sequence is CASKRQFYEQYF. The DNA for the CDR3 is TGTGCCAGCAAGAGACAGTTCTACGAGCAGTACTTC. V usage is TRBV2 and J usage is TRBJ2-7, with D maybe TRBD1 (5 bases). With 7 bases removed from V and 3 bases from J, the gap between germline ends came to 10 bases. The V gene's germline CDR1 is SNHLY and CDR2 FYNNEI. CDR3 length: 12 residues.

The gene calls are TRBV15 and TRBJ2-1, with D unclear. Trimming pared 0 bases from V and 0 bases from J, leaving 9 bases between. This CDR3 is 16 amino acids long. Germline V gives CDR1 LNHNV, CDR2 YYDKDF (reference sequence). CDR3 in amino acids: CATSRDLPSSYNEQFF. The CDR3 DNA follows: TGTGCCACCAGCAGAGATCTACCAAGCTCCTACAATGAGCAGTTCTTC. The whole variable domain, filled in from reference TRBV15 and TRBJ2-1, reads DAMVIQNPRYQVTQFGKPVTLSCSQTLNHNVMYWYQQKSSQAPKLLFHYYDKDFNNEADTPDNFQSRRPNTSFCFLDIRSPGLGDTAMYLCATSRDLPSSYNEQFFGPGTRLTVL.

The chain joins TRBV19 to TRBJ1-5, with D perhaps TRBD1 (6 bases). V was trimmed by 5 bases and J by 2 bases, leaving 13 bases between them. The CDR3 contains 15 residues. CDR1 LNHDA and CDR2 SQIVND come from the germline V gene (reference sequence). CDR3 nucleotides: TGTGCCAGTAGTCCAGGGGTTATTGGCAATCAGCCCCAGCATTTT. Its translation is CASSPGVIGNQPQHF.

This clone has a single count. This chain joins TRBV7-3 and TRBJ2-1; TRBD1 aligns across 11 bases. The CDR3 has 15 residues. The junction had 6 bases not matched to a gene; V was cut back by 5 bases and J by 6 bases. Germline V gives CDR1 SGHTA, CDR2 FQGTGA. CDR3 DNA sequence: TGTGCCAGCAGCCCAGGGACAGGGGGTTTCAATGAGCAGTTCTTC. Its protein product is CASSPGTGGFNEQFF.